These T cell receptor beta chains were read from a single sample in a study of stem cell transplantation in POMP-related autoinflammatory disease. Data came from immunoSEQ multiplex PCR; TCRdb stores just in-frame clones and leaves some out. Of approximately 1,000 clones in the sample, roughly 72% are singletons; the top ten hold roughly two thirds. The sample comprised CD8+ T cells from PBMCs. The origin of the receptors is a human donor in good health. CDR3s leave out the opening cysteine and the closing phenylalanine or tryptophan.

J gene,V gene,CDR3 protein
TRBJ2-3,TRBV6-1,ASSEVDGSTDTQY
TRBJ2-7,TRBV7-9,ASSSPWGSYEQY
TRBJ2-3,TRBV27,ASSLSRGADTQY
TRBJ2-1,TRBV4-2,ASSQDASGGGNEQF
TRBJ1-1,TRBV7-3,ASSLAGEVEAF
TRBJ2-1,TRBV13,ASSASTGEVGDEQF
TRBJ1-5,TRBV19,ATTGTFNQPQH
TRBJ2-5,TRBV7-2,ASSLQETQY
TRBJ1-5,TRBV2,ASREGAGNQPQH
TRBJ1-1,TRBV5-1,ASRVSDGLNTEAF
TRBJ2-7,TRBV6-5,ASSYSGGSYEQY
TRBJ2-2,TRBV7-6,ASSPEYGTDTGELF
TRBJ2-7,TRBV4-2,ASSQGRGGPISYEQY
TRBJ2-1,TRBV5-1,ASRGREGPYNEQF
TRBJ2-5,TRBV11-2,ASSLWGTETQY
TRBJ1-3,TRBV6-1,ASSEAMEDTIY
TRBJ2-1,TRBV4-2,ASSQDSDLAGNEQF
TRBJ2-1,TRBV6-6,ASSPWEANEQF
TRBJ1-5,TRBV5-1,ASSSFTGANQPQH
TRBJ1-2,TRBV6-7,ASSYRGDYYGYT
TRBJ2-7,TRBV19,ASSIGRYGELEQY
TRBJ2-3,TRBV6-4,ASSLAPGGTDTQY
TRBJ2-3,TRBV5-6,ASSLNDVQY
TRBJ2-4,TRBV25-1,ASSETGGMDIQY
TRBJ1-2,TRBV15,ATSRVELLYNYGYT
TRBJ1-5,TRBV4-3,ASSPSFVENQPQH
.,TRBV7-9,ASSLIPGLTYEQY
TRBJ2-3,TRBV9,ASSSGGRDTQY
TRBJ2-5,TRBV5-4,ASSLTGYGETQY
TRBJ1-5,TRBV16,ASSQLTDRSNQPQH
TRBJ2-1,TRBV14,ASSPARDRDKNEQF
TRBJ2-6,TRBV19,ASSYSGANVLT
TRBJ1-2,TRBV10-2,ASSRTGPYGYT
TRBJ2-1,TRBV7-6,ASSKRGGGNNEQF
TRBJ2-3,TRBV5-8,ASSLNDVQY
TRBJ2-7,TRBV4-3,ASSQDGRGAAYEQY
TRBJ2-2,TRBV30,AWSVGETGELF
TRBJ2-2,TRBV7-3,ASSPTNTGELF
TRBJ2-6,TRBV1,TSRLAQSRANVLT
TRBJ2-7,TRBV4-3,ASSQDNRGYEQY
TRBJ2-3,TRBV21-1,ARETGGRRTDTQY
TRBJ2-3,TRBV2,ASSAREGRGASTDTQY